The present TCR beta chain was sequenced within a study of T cells in Graves' hyperthyroidism and ophthalmopathy. General study points: Blood also contained most expanded thyroid clonotypes above 0.001.

The study enrolled patients aged 18 to 65 with newly diagnosed hyperthyroidism of under 2 months' duration. Reasons for excluding patients were uncontrolled infection, other autoimmune disease, pregnancy or lactation. Cells are PBMCs isolated from 10 ml of fresh blood. In germline, CDR1 is MNHNS, CDR2 SASEGT. With V trimmed by 6 bases and J by 7 bases, 11 bases remained unmatched. The CDR3 covers 14 residues. TCR beta CDR3 region amplification was performed from RNA transcripts. An initial round of RT-PCR targeting the TCR CDR3 relied on the HTBI primer set. Each CDR3 protein is one row after TCRdb ran MiXCR on the multiplex PCR reads. Of 730,000 or so distinct CDR3 sequences in the sample, around 20% are singletons; the top ten hold about a sixth. This clonotype appeared many times. Its cognate antigen is unknown.

The chain carries TRBV6-1 and TRBJ1-1, with 7 bases fitting TRBD1. The source is a woman aged 50 to 65 with Graves' hyperthyroidism that later progressed to Graves' ophthalmopathy. Sequenced: blood. CDR3 in amino acids: CASRTTGLSHEAFF. CDR3 sequence (DNA): TGTGCCAGCAGAACGACAGGGTTGTCCCATGAAGCTTTCTTT.